This T cell receptor beta chain is drawn from a study of blood T cell repertoires in COVID-19 (dated by TCRdb to the early 2020s). In the study overall: Samples from collaborators originated in the United States, Italy and Spain and spanned both the acute and convalescent phases of COVID-19. The prospective study material was composed of cDNA or gDNA derived from T cells, B-cell-depleted T cells, or PBMCs. Subjects who had been exposed to COVID-19, were actively infected with it, or had recovered from it provided the deeply sampled blood TCRbeta repertoires that made up the dataset. The repertoires were released in a freely available public database meant as a resource for research on the immune response to SARS-CoV-2. The samples were drawn from two sources: the first 160 participants of the ongoing ImmuneRACE study, and over 950 subjects contributed by 6 global collaborators. The sample metadata nearly always contained a de-identified subject ID, COVID-19 status, age in years and sex. Where HLA class I and class II types were available, the types were taken from metadata supplied by the sample provider, not from assay-based typing.

In regard to this clone: Its antigen is unknown. No base quality information exists; no much larger clone differs at one position.

TCRbeta CDR3 regions were amplified from genomic DNA by means of the immunoSEQ Assay, a bias-controlled multiplex PCR. Under the source paper's analysis protocol: Within the assay, amplification of reference gene primers was used to estimate how many nucleated cells each sample contained. To quantify the absolute abundance of each unique TCRbeta CDR3 rearrangement, sequence reads were collapsed and filtered. Productive Simpson clonality was computed per sample as the square root of Simpson's diversity index over productive rearrangements. The table comes from immuneACCESS by way of TCRdb, which keeps in-frame sequences with V and J called. Part of the clones is missing from these tables; in studies checked, under half for an unresolved V gene and the rest for unknown reasons. The DNA gave D and trimming, while V, J and clone size come from that table. The table for this sample lists about 320,000 clones; 85% of them were counted only once. 7.2% of the sample belongs to the ten largest clones.

The investigation overall reported the following: The quantity of clinical and demographic metadata differed by source and by participant and was supplied without curation.

V lost 6 bases and J lost 3 bases, and the count of bases not matched to a germline gene is 7. The germline V gene (reference sequence) provides CDR1 LNHDA and CDR2 SQIVND. Inclusive of the bounding cysteine and phenylalanine, the CDR3 is 14 residues long. Just the 42-base CDR3 DNA is kept, in frame starting at base 1. The collaborating institutions used their own protocols to collect whole blood in K2EDTA tubes. Collaborator samples were shipped for TCRbeta analysis as frozen whole blood, isolated PBMCs, or DNA extracted from either sample type. Material for sequencing was peripheral blood. The clonotype comes from a human donor in a cohort sampled during active COVID-19. The rearrangement combines TRBV19 with TRBJ1-2; 7 bases in between match TRBD1. The CDR3 protein: CASRGTGEDYGYTF. The bases read TGTGCCAGTAGGGGTACAGGGGAAGACTATGGCTACACCTTC.